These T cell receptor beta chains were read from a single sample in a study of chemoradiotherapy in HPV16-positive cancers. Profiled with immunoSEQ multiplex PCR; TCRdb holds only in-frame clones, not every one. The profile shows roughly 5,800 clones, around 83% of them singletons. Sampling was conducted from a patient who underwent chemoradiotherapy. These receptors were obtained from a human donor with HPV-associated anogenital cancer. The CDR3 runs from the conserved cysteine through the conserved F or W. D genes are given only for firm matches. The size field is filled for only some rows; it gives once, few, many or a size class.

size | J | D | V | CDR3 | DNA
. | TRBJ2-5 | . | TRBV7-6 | CASSHPLETQYF | TGTGCCAGCAGCCATCCCTTGGAGACCCAGTACTTC
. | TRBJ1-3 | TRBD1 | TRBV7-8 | CASSPRGLDSGNTIYF | TGTGCCAGCAGCCCGAGGGGGCTCGACTCTGGAAACACCATATATTTT
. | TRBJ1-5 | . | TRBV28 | CASNGGGGSNQPQHF | TGTGCCAGCAATGGGGGGGGTGGGAGCAATCAGCCCCAGCATTTT
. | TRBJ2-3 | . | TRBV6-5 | CASSYASSSTDTQYF | TGTGCCAGCAGTTACGCTAGCTCGAGCACAGATACGCAGTATTTT
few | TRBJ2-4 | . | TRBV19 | CASSGGELAKNIQYF | TGTGCCAGTAGTGGAGGTGAATTAGCCAAAAACATTCAGTACTTC
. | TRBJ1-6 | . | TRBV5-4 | CASSQINSPLHF | TGTGCCAGCAGCCAAATTAATTCACCCCTCCACTTT
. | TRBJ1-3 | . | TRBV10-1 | CASSEGTEGNTIYF | TGCGCCAGCAGTGAGGGGACCGAAGGAAACACCATATATTTT
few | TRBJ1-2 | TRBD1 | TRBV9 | CASSTGLGYGYTF | TGTGCCAGCTCGACAGGGCTTGGCTATGGCTACACCTTC
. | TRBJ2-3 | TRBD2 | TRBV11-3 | CASSLTLPFTSGGNTDTQYF | TGTGCCAGCAGCTTAACCCTCCCGTTTACTAGCGGGGGGAACACAGATACGCAGTATTTT
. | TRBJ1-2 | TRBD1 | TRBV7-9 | CASSQGQGTYGYTF | TGTGCCAGCAGCCAAGGACAGGGGACCTATGGCTACACCTTC
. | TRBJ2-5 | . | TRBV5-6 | CASSLVGETQYF | TGTGCCAGCAGCTTGGTAGGGGAGACCCAGTACTTC
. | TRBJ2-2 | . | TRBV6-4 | CASSENGNTGELFF | TGTGCCAGCAGTGAAAACGGGAACACCGGGGAGCTGTTTTTT
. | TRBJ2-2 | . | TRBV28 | CASSRMHGELFF | TGTGCCAGCAGTCGCATGCACGGGGAGCTGTTTTTT
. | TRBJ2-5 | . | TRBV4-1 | CASSIGPQETQYF | TGCGCCAGCAGCATTGGCCCCCAAGAGACCCAGTACTTC
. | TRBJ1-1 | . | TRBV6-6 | CASSWRQRNTEAFF | TGTGCCAGCAGTTGGCGACAGAGGAACACTGAAGCTTTCTTT
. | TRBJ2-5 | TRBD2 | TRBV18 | CASSPTSGKETQYF | TGTGCCAGCTCACCTACTAGCGGGAAAGAGACCCAGTACTTC
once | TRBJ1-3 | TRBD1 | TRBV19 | CASSTQGASGNTIYF | TGTGCCAGTAGTACACAGGGGGCTTCTGGAAACACCATATATTTT
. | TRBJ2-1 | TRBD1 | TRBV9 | CASSAGTGSSGSYNEQFF | TGTGCCAGCAGCGCCGGGACAGGGAGTAGTGGGTCCTACAATGAGCAGTTCTTC
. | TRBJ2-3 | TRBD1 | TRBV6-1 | CASSALGQGSTDTQYF | TGTGCCAGCAGTGCACTTGGACAGGGTAGCACAGATACGCAGTATTTT
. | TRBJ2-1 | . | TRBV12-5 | CASVPSSDNEQFF | TGTGCTAGTGTTCCGTCCTCTGACAATGAGCAGTTCTTC
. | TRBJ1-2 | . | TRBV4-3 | CASTGGYGYTF | TGCGCCAGCACTGGGGGCTATGGCTACACCTTC
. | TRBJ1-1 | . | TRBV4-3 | CASSQEHPNTEAFF | TGCGCCAGCAGCCAAGAACATCCGAACACTGAAGCTTTCTTT
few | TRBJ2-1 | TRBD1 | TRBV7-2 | CASSLGTGGNEQFF | TGTGCCAGCAGCTTAGGGACAGGGGGAAATGAGCAGTTCTTC
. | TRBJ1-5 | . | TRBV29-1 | CSVGGGGYQPQHF | TGCAGCGTTGGGGGTGGGGGGTATCAGCCCCAGCATTTT
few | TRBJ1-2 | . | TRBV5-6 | CASRLWGANGYTF | TGTGCCAGCAGGTTGTGGGGGGCGAACGGCTACACCTTC
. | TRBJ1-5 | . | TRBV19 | CASSMGEGRNQPQHF | TGTGCCAGTAGTATGGGAGAGGGGAGGAATCAGCCCCAGCATTTT
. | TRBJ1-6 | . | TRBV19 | CASSIFGTNNSPLHF | TGTGCCAGTAGTATCTTCGGGACAAATAATTCACCCCTCCACTTT
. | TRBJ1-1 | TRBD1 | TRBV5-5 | CASIATGGNTEAFF | TGTGCCAGCATCGCGACAGGGGGAAACACTGAAGCTTTCTTT
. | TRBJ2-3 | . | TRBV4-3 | CASSQVGRTTDTQYF | TGCGCCAGCAGCCAAGTGGGGCGAACCACAGATACGCAGTATTTT
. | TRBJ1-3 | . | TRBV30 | CAWSPEWGNTIYF | TGTGCCTGGAGTCCCGAGTGGGGAAACACCATATATTTT
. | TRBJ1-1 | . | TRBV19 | CASSMESEWNTEAFF | TGTGCCAGTAGTATGGAGTCAGAGTGGAACACTGAAGCTTTCTTT
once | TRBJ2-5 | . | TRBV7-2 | CASSLRWGGGQETQYF | TGTGCCAGCAGCTTAAGGTGGGGTGGCGGGCAAGAGACCCAGTACTTC
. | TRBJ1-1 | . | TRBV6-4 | CASKLSGRNTEAFF | TGTGCCAGCAAGTTGTCAGGCAGAAACACTGAAGCTTTCTTT
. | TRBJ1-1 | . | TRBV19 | CASSIGVQQVNTEAFF | TGTGCCAGTAGTATAGGTGTCCAGCAAGTAAACACTGAAGCTTTCTTT
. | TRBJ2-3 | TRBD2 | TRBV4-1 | CASSQRASGVEDTQYF | TGCGCCAGCAGCCAAAGGGCTAGCGGGGTTGAAGATACGCAGTATTTT
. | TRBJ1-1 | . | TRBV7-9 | CASSFTANTEAFF | TGTGCCAGCAGCTTTACAGCCAACACTGAAGCTTTCTTT
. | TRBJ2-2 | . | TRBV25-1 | CASKHRDFTGELFF | TGTGCCAGCAAGCACAGGGATTTCACCGGGGAGCTGTTTTTT
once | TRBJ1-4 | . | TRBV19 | CASTDGRVLFF | TGTGCCAGTACCGACGGGAGGGTACTGTTTTTT
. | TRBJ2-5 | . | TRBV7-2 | CASSLVHSRGETQYF | TGTGCCAGCAGCTTAGTCCACAGCCGGGGAGAGACCCAGTACTTC
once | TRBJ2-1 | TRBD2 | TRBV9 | CASSVIPSGGRTYNEQFF | TGTGCCAGCAGCGTAATCCCTAGCGGGGGAAGAACCTACAATGAGCAGTTCTTC
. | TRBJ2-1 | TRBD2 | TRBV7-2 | CASSSRGGYYNEQFF | TGTGCCAGCAGCTCACGGGGGGGATATTACAATGAGCAGTTCTTC
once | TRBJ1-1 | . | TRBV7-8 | CASSGEQGVAFF | TGTGCCAGCAGCGGGGAACAGGGAGTAGCTTTCTTT
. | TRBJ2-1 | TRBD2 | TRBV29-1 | CSVGETSGYNEQFF | TGCAGCGTGGGCGAGACTAGCGGCTACAATGAGCAGTTCTTC
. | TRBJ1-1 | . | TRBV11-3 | CASRGGPGPEAFF | TGTGCCAGCAGGGGGGGGCCCGGCCCTGAAGCTTTCTTT
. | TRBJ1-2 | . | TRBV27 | CASSQRGGGYTF | TGTGCCAGCAGTCAACGGGGAGGAGGCTACACCTTC
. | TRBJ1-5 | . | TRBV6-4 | CASSAEQGQPQHF | TGTGCCAGCAGTGCCGAACAGGGTCAGCCCCAGCATTTT
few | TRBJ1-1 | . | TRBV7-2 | CASSLATDRRVFF | TGTGCCAGCAGCTTAGCCACGGACAGACGAGTGTTCTTT